This TCR beta chain was obtained from a study of T-cell reconstitution after alpha-beta-depleted transplantation in children. Using unique molecular identifiers, the investigators prepared the TCRbeta library. TCRdb processed the PCR reads anew with MiXCR; each CDR3 protein has one entry. Of 350,000 to 450,000 distinct CDR3 sequences in the sample, about a fifth were seen once. V lost 0 bases and J 8 bases, leaving 5 bases between the germline ends. This CDR3 spans 11 amino acids. Germline CDR1 and CDR2: SQVTM and ANQGSEA. At least ten counts were recorded for this clonotype. Sequenced here: PBMCs from the stem cell graft donor, sampled from the stem cell graft. The receptor comes from a human donor who donated a stem cell graft to a child with acute myeloid leukemia. The chain joins TRBV29-1 to TRBJ2-1; D uncertain. The CDR3 DNA reads as TGCAGCGTTGAAGACCGGGATGAGCAGTTCTTC. Residues: CSVEDRDEQFF.